The 25 T cell receptor beta chains presented below share a single source sample, sequenced in a study of T-cell reconstitution after alpha-beta-depleted transplantation in children. Preparation of the TCRbeta library involved a method that used unique molecular identifiers. Each CDR3 protein is one row after TCRdb ran MiXCR on the PCR reads. The sample carries 210,000 or so distinct CDR3 sequences, approximately 9.5% recorded once. The sample here was PBMCs from the stem cell graft donor, taken from the stem cell graft. Source of these receptors: a human donor who donated a stem cell graft to a child with acute lymphoblastic leukemia.

V usage is TRBV11-2 and J usage is TRBJ1-1; D is unclear. In germline, CDR1 is SGHAT, CDR2 FQNNGV. The V and J ends lost 5 bases and 10 bases respectively, with 20 bases between them. This CDR3 is built from 14 residues. CDR3 sequence (DNA): TGTGCCAGCAGCCCGCGCCAGGCCGCTCAAGGAGCTTTCTTT. It is translated as CASSPRQAAQGAFF.

This clonotype was observed a few times. The chain employs TRBV20-1 and TRBJ1-5; 7 bases are a match to TRBD1. CDR1 and CDR2 from the germline V gene are DFQATT and SNEGSKA (reference sequence). CDR3 size: 15 residues. The CDR3: CSASRGTVSNQPQHF. The DNA of the CDR3 is TGCAGCGCCAGCCGTGGGACAGTTAGCAATCAGCCCCAGCATTTT.

This clonotype came up many times. V usage is TRBV5-1 and J usage is TRBJ2-3; no clear D. From germline, CDR1 is SGHRS and CDR2 YFSETQ. The CDR3 is 15 amino acids. V gave up 2 bases and J gave up 0 bases, with 10 bases separating them. The CDR3 DNA sequence: TGCGCCAGCAGCTTCTTACAGCCTAGCACAGATACGCAGTATTTT. Translated, it gives CASSFLQPSTDTQYF.

The CDR3 reads CASSVFMETGYTF. Written as DNA, the CDR3 is TGTGCCAGCAGTGTCTTCATGGAGACGGGCTACACCTTC. The chain joins TRBV25-1 to TRBJ1-2, with D unresolved. The ends were cut back, 4 bases at V and 8 bases at J, with 14 bases in the middle. Germline CDR1 MGHDK, CDR2 SYGVNS. This CDR3 has 13 residues.

The CDR3 DNA is TGTGCCAGCAGTTACACAGGGGCAAGCTCCTACAATGAGCAGTTCTTC. This gives the protein CASSYTGASSYNEQFF. This chain links TRBV6-5 with TRBJ2-1; 7 bases line up with TRBD1. J lost 0 bases, V lost 2 bases, and 4 bases had no gene match. Germline V gives CDR1 MNHEY, CDR2 SVGAGI. This CDR3 is 16 amino acids long.

The chain employs TRBV2 and TRBJ1-2; D gene uncertain. The V gene's germline CDR1 is SNHLY and CDR2 FYNNEI. The CDR3 covers 15 residues. The V end lost 3 bases, the J end lost 3 bases, and 14 bases lay between the germline ends. In nucleotides, the CDR3 is TGTGCCAGCAGTGATCGGGCAGCGAACTACTATGGCTACACCTTC. It specifies CASSDRAANYYGYTF.

This clonotype has a count of ten or more. The chain is built from TRBV5-5 and TRBJ2-3; D may correspond to TRBD1 or TRBD2 (5 bases each). V was pared by 1 base and J by 0 bases, with 9 bases between. Germline V gives CDR1 SGHKS, CDR2 YYEKEE (reference sequence). The CDR3 has 15 amino acids. CDR3 residues: CASSLWGRSTDTQYF. For the CDR3, the DNA is TGTGCCAGCAGCTTGTGGGGACGGAGCACAGATACGCAGTATTTT.

V usage is TRBV6-5 and J usage is TRBJ2-3; D is unclear. Trimming shortened V by 0 bases and J by 0 bases, and 10 bases separated the two germline ends. Per germline, CDR1 MNHEY and CDR2 SVGAGI. The CDR3 is 16 amino acids. The DNA for the CDR3 is TGTGCCAGCAGTTACTCGTGGACCTTTAGCACAGATACGCAGTATTTT. Translating it yields CASSYSWTFSTDTQYF.

About this clonotype itself: A much more abundant neighbour one base away suggests this may be a read error. The V and J genes are TRBV12-3 or TRBV12-4 and TRBJ2-5; weak D call: TRBD1 (6 bases). CDR3 length equals 13 residues. Trimming shortened V by 6 bases and J by 6 bases, and 14 bases separated the two germline ends. CDR3 sequence reads: CASSPGHGKTQYF. The DNA of the CDR3 is TGTGCCAGCAGCCCGGGACACGGAAAGACCCAGTACTTC.

This clonotype was found many times. This chain links TRBV10-3 with TRBJ2-3; no clear D. Looked up from germline, CDR1 is ENHRY and CDR2 is SYGVKD. Trimming pared 5 bases from V and 2 bases from J, leaving 17 bases between. The CDR3 totals 16 residues. CDR3 DNA sequence: TGTGCCATCAGTAGGTTGAGCGATTCCAACACAGATACGCAGTATTTT. It encodes CAISRLSDSNTDTQYF.

The table lists this clonotype with many counts. V usage is TRBV20-1 and J usage is TRBJ1-6; D unclear. V shed 0 bases and J shed 7 bases, with 10 bases lying between them. Looked up from germline, CDR1 is DFQATT and CDR2 is SNEGSKA (reference sequence). The CDR3 sequence is 14 residues long. The CDR3 nucleotides read TGCAGTGCTAGAGATTTTCAGGCCAATTCACCCCTCCACTTT. Translating gives CSARDFQANSPLHF.

The chain joins TRBV20-1 to TRBJ2-3, with a possible D match to TRBD2 (6 bases). Trimming cost V 0 bases and J 5 bases, with 12 bases left between them. Germline loops: CDR1 DFQATT, CDR2 SNEGSKA (reference sequence). The CDR3 is made up of 14 amino acids. CDR3 DNA: TGCAGTGCTAGAGAAGCGACTAGTCTAGATACGCAGTATTTT. Its translation: CSAREATSLDTQYF.

J is TRBJ2-1 and V is TRBV6-2 or TRBV6-3; 14 positions match TRBD2. J was trimmed by 9 bases and V by 8 bases; bases with no gene match: 6. The germline V gene has CDR1 MNHEY and CDR2 SVGEGT. The CDR3 loop spans 14 amino acids. The CDR3 region has the DNA TGTGCCAGCCGACTAGCGGGGGGGCTTGGTGAGCAGTTCTTC. Encoded protein: CASRLAGGLGEQFF.

The chain links TRBV10-1 to TRBJ1-5, with 7 bases aligning to TRBD1. V lost 2 bases, J lost 6 bases, and 4 bases stayed unmatched. The V gene's germline CDR1 is WNHNN and CDR2 SYGVQD (reference sequence). The CDR3 runs to 14 residues. This CDR3 is CASSETGEGQPQHF. CDR3 sequence (DNA): TGCGCCAGCAGTGAGACAGGGGAAGGTCAGCCCCAGCATTTT.

This clonotype was counted many times. The rearrangement uses TRBV11-1 and TRBJ2-3; 8 nucleotides align to TRBD1. CDR1 is SGHAT and CDR2 is FQDESV in the germline V gene (reference sequence). The CDR3 length is 15 residues. Losses at the gene ends were 3 bases for V and 1 base for J; bases not matched to a gene: 3. In DNA form, the CDR3 reads TGTGCCAGCAGCTTTGTGACAGGGGGCACAGATACGCAGTATTTT. Protein sequence: CASSFVTGGTDTQYF. Full variable domain (outside the CDR3, taken from reference TRBV11-1 and TRBJ2-3): EAEVAQSPRYKITEKSQAVAFWCDPISGHATLYWYRQILGQGPELLVQFQDESVVDDSQLPKDRFSAERLKGVDSTLKIQPAELGDSAMYLCASSFVTGGTDTQYFGPGTRLTVL.

This clonotype was seen just once. The V gene is TRBV9, the J gene TRBJ2-2, with TRBD1 matching 7 bases. From germline, CDR1 is SGDLS and CDR2 YYNGEE. This CDR3 has 16 residues. The V and J ends lost 0 bases and 2 bases, in that order; junction bases with no gene match: 4. The CDR3 loop reads CASSVVWDSNTGELFF. CDR3 in DNA: TGTGCCAGCAGCGTAGTGTGGGACAGCAACACCGGGGAGCTGTTTTTT.

The rearrangement joins TRBV3-1 to TRBJ2-1; unclear D gene. The CDR3 extends over 13 amino acids. Trimming cost V 3 bases and J 10 bases, with 13 bases left between them. The germline gives CDR1 LGHDT, CDR2 YNNKEL (reference sequence). The CDR3 loop reads CASSHILTNEQFF. DNA for the CDR3: TGTGCCAGCAGCCATATCCTGACAAACGAGCAGTTCTTC.

This rearrangement joins TRBV12-3 or TRBV12-4 to TRBJ1-2, with 7 bases aligning to TRBD1. CDR3 size: 15 residues. V shed 2 bases, J shed 6 bases, and the junction held 9 bases outside the gene matches. DNA for the CDR3: TGTGCCAGCAGTTTATTTGAGGGGGCTTTAGATGGCTACACCTTC. Its translation: CASSLFEGALDGYTF.

The genes are TRBV7-8 and TRBJ2-1, with D perhaps given as TRBD1 or TRBD2 (5 bases each). Germline loops: CDR1 SGHVS, CDR2 FQNEAQ. The CDR3 is made up of 17 amino acids. With 7 bases removed from V and 5 bases from J, the gap between germline ends came to 24 bases. Here the CDR3 reads CASIPRLVGVLDNEQFF. CDR3 sequence (DNA): TGTGCCAGCATCCCGCGACTGGTGGGGGTTTTGGACAATGAGCAGTTCTTC.

This clonotype was counted many times. This chain connects TRBV5-1 to TRBJ2-3; the D is unclear. Looked up from germline, CDR1 is SGHRS and CDR2 is YFSETQ. CDR3 size: 15 residues. Trimming stripped 4 bases from V and 0 bases from J, with 12 bases between. CDR3 in amino acids: CASSVQASSTDTQYF. The CDR3 DNA reads TGCGCCAGCAGCGTCCAGGCAAGTAGCACAGATACGCAGTATTTT.

V and J are TRBV7-9 and TRBJ1-1; possible D gene TRBD1, 5 bases. The germline V and J ends were trimmed by 0 bases and 6 bases, with 14 bases remaining between them. This CDR3 has 15 amino acids. Germline loops: CDR1 SEHNR, CDR2 FQNEAQ (reference sequence). The CDR3 DNA sequence: TGTGCCAGCAGCTTAGCCCTCAAGGGACTCGCTGAAGCTTTCTTT. This translates into CASSLALKGLAEAFF.

This clonotype was detected ten times or more. Sequence at one end of the junction differs from germline and may be a read error. V is TRBV27 and J is TRBJ2-5, with 9 nucleotides matching TRBD2. Germline CDR1 reads MNHEY; CDR2 reads SMNVEV (reference sequence). The CDR3 has 14 amino acids. CDR3 sequence: CASSFLASGVSPSF. CDR3 coding DNA: TGTGCCAGCAGTTTTTTGGCTAGCGGGGTCTCGCCTTCCTTC.

This rearrangement joins TRBV5-1 to TRBJ2-7, with 9 bases identical to TRBD1. This CDR3 comprises 14 residues. Per the germline V gene, CDR1 is SGHRS and CDR2 is YFSETQ. V shed 4 bases and J 3 bases; nucleotides not matched to a gene: 5. CDR3 sequence: CASSNRDRVYEQYF. CDR3 bases: TGCGCCAGCAGCAACCGGGACAGGGTCTACGAGCAGTACTTC.

In regard to this clonotype: The junction shows a germline mismatch at one end, possibly a read error. The chain recombines TRBV7-2 with TRBJ2-7; D not certain. The CDR3 loop spans 12 amino acids. Germline V gene lookup returns CDR1 SGHTA and CDR2 FQGNSA. CDR3 bases: TGTGCCAGCAGATCGTCCTCCCACGAGCAGTACTTC. It translates to CASRSSSHEQYF.

This clonotype was detected a few times. The J gene is TRBJ1-5, the V gene TRBV19, with no clear D. The germline V gene has CDR1 LNHDA and CDR2 SQIVND (reference sequence). The CDR3 is made up of 17 amino acids. The ends were cut back, 7 bases at V and 4 bases at J, with 23 bases in the middle. CDR3 loop: CASNAWTNSRANQPQHF. In DNA, the CDR3 is TGTGCCAGTAACGCCTGGACTAATAGTAGGGCAAATCAGCCCCAGCATTTT.